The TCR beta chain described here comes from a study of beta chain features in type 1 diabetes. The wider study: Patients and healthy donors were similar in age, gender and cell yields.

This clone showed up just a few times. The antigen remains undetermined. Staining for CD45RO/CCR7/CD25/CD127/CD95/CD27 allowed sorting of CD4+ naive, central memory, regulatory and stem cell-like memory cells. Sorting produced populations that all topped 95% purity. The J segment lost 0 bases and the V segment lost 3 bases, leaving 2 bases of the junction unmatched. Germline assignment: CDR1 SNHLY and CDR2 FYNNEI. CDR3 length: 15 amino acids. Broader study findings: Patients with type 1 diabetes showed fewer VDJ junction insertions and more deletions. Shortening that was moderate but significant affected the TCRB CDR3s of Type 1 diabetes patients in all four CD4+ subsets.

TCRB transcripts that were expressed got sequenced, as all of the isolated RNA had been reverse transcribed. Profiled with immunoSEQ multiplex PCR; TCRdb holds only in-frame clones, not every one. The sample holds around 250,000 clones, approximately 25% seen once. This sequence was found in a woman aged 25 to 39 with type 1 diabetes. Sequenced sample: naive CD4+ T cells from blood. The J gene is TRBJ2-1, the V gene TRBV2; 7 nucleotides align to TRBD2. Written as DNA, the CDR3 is TGTGCCAGCAGTGACGCGGGAGACTCCTACAATGAGCAGTTCTTC. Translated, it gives CASSDAGDSYNEQFF. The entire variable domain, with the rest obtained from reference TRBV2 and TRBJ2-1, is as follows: EPEVTQTPSHQVTQMGQEVILRCVPISNHLYFYWYRQILGQKVEFLVSFYNNEISEKSEIFDDQFSVERPDGSNFTLKIRSTKLEDSAMYFCASSDAGDSYNEQFFGPGTRLTVL.